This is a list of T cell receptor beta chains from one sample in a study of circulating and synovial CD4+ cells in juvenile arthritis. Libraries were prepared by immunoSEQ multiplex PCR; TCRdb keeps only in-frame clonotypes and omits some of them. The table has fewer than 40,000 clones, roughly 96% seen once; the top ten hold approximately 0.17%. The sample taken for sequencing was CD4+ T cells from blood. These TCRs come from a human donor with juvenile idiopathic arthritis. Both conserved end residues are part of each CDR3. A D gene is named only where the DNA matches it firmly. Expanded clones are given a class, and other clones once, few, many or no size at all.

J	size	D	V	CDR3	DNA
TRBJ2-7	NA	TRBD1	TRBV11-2	CASTFITGGTSHEQYF	TGTGCCAGCACCTTCATAACAGGGGGCACTTCTCACGAGCAGTACTTC
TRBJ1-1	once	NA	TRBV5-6	CASSPRLNTEAFF	TGTGCCAGCAGCCCGCGGTTGAACACTGAAGCTTTCTTT
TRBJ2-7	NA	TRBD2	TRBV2	CASSGGSSYEQYF	TGTGCCAGCAGTGGCGGGAGCTCCTACGAGCAGTACTTC
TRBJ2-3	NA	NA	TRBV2	CASSEGLPGTQYF	TGTGCCAGCAGTGAAGGTCTCCCCGGTACGCAGTATTTT
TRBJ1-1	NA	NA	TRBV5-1	CASSLDLRLPNTEAFF	TGCGCCAGCAGCTTGGACCTACGCCTACCGAACACTGAAGCTTTCTTT
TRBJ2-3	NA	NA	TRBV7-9	CASSPPGDTQYF	TGTGCCAGCAGCCCACCGGGGGATACGCAGTATTTT
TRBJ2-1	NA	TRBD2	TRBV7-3	CASGAGASSSYNEQFF	TGTGCCAGCGGCGCGGGAGCCAGTAGCTCCTACAATGAGCAGTTCTTC
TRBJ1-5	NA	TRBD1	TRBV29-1	CSVGDRGDQPQHF	TGCAGCGTCGGGGACAGGGGAGATCAGCCCCAGCATTTT
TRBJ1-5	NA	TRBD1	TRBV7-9	CASSSTGDQPQHF	TGTGCCAGCAGCTCCACAGGGGATCAGCCCCAGCATTTT
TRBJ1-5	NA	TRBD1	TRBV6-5	CASRGGTDNQPQHF	TGTGCCAGCAGGGGCGGGACAGATAATCAGCCCCAGCATTTT
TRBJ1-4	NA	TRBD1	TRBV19	CASSRKTGGFGKLFF	TGTGCCAGTAGTAGAAAGACAGGGGGCTTTGGAAAACTGTTTTTT
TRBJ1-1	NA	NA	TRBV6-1	CASSSGMDTEAFF	TGTGCCAGCAGTTCGGGGATGGACACTGAAGCTTTCTTT
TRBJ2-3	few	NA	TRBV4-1	CASSQRMGTSTDTQYF	TGCGCCAGCAGCCAAAGGATGGGCACCAGCACAGATACGCAGTATTTT
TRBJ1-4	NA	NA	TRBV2	CASSDDEKLFF	TGTGCCAGCAGTGACGATGAAAAACTGTTTTTT
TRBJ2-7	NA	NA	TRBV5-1	CASSGSRQSSYEQYF	TGCGCCAGCAGCGGGTCACGACAGAGCTCCTACGAGCAGTACTTC
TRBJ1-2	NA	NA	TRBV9	CASSVGPDPGNYGYTF	TGTGCCAGCAGCGTAGGTCCGGATCCAGGGAACTATGGCTACACCTTC
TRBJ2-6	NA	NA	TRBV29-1	CSVVGGGANVLTF	TGCAGCGTTGTTGGAGGTGGGGCCAACGTCCTGACTTTC
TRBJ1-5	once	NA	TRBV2	CASSEGYGNQPQHF	TGTGCCAGCAGTGAAGGTTATGGCAATCAGCCCCAGCATTTT
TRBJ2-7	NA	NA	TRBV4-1	CASSQDDGREQYF	TGCGCCAGCAGCCAAGACGATGGGAGAGAGCAGTACTTC
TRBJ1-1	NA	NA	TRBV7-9	CASSRTGGSQEAFF	TGTGCCAGCAGCCGAACGGGGGGTAGTCAGGAAGCTTTCTTT
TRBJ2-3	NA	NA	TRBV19	CASSIQVSGQGAWHTQYF	NA
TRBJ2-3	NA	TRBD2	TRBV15	CATSRGLAGSTDTQYF	TGTGCCACCAGCAGAGGACTAGCGGGAAGCACAGATACGCAGTATTTT
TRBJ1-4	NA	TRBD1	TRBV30	CAWRPTGTVDTLFF	TGTGCCTGGAGGCCAACCGGGACAGTAGACACTTTGTTTTTT
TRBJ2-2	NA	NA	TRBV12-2	CASRLFLAETGELFF	TGTGCAAGTCGCTTGTTCCTAGCGGAGACCGGGGAGCTGTTTTTT
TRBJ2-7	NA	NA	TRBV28	CASSSGQDYEQCF	TGTGCCAGCAGTTCCGGACAGGACTACGAGCAGTGCTTC
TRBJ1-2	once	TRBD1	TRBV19	CASRPTKPGTGYGYTF	TGTGCCAGTAGGCCGACGAAGCCCGGGACAGGCTATGGCTACACCTTC
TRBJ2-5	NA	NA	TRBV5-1	CASSFGPAPQETQYF	TGCGCCAGCAGCTTCGGTCCCGCCCCCCAAGAGACCCAGTACTTC
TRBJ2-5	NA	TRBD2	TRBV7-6	CASSLPPGTSQETQYF	TGTGCCAGCAGCTTACCTCCCGGGACTAGCCAAGAGACCCAGTACTTC
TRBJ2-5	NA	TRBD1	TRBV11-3	CASSLDRVQGTQYF	TGTGCCAGCAGCCTAGACAGGGTTCAGGGGACCCAGTACTTC
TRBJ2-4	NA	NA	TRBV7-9	CASSAVEGKGAKNIQYF	TGTGCCAGCAGCGCTGTGGAGGGAAAAGGAGCCAAAAACATTCAGTACTTC
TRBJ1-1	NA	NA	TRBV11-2	CASSLAGYTAEAFF	TGTGCCAGCAGCTTAGCAGGGTATACGGCCGAAGCTTTCTTT
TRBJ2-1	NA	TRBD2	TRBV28	CASSPWTSGRIGSYNEQFF	TGTGCCAGCAGTCCGTGGACTAGCGGGAGGATAGGCTCCTACAATGAGCAGTTCTTC
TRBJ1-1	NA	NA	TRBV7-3	CASSLDRDTEAFF	TGTGCCAGCAGCTTAGACAGAGACACTGAAGCTTTCTTT